What follows are 22 T cell receptor beta chains derived from one specimen sequenced in a study of metastatic and nonmetastatic thyroid tumors. TCRdb re-processed the PCR reads through MiXCR. The table includes 20,000 or so clones, approximately 30% detected once. Thyroid surgery was performed in patients who had received no treatment beforehand. Source material: adjacent normal tissue. The origin of the receptors is a female donor with papillary thyroid cancer or a benign thyroid nodule (not recorded which). Some clones in this sample may be carry-over from other donors' samples.

The J gene is TRBJ1-4, the V gene TRBV12-3 or TRBV12-4; D remains ambiguous. The germline V and J ends were trimmed by 6 bases and 2 bases, with 13 bases remaining between them. This CDR3 is 15 amino acids long. CDR3 bases: TGTGCCAGCAGCTCCCGGCATAGGACTAATGAAAAACTGTTTTTT. It yields the protein CASSSRHRTNEKLFF.

This clone was observed many times. The CDR3 spells CASSEFGALLQPQHF. The CDR3 DNA follows: TGTGCCAGCAGTGAATTTGGGGCCCTCCTTCAGCCCCAGCATTTT. The rearrangement uses TRBV6-1 and TRBJ1-5; D might be TRBD1 (5 bases). This CDR3 comprises 15 residues. Trimming pared 2 bases from V and 6 bases from J, leaving 14 bases between. Germline values: CDR1 MNHNS, CDR2 SASEGT.

This clone was recorded a few times. The rearrangement uses TRBV6-1 and TRBJ2-7, with TRBD1 as a possible D gene (5 bases). Germline loops: CDR1 MNHNS, CDR2 SASEGT. CDR3 length equals 15 residues. V was clipped by 1 base and J by 2 bases, with 12 bases between them. In DNA, the CDR3 is TGTGCCAGCAGTGAAGGGACAATGGTTGCCTACGAGCAGTACTTC. Encoded protein: CASSEGTMVAYEQYF.

In its sample, this clone ranks as large (0.1 to 1%). CDR3 residues: CASSLDSRLATEAFF. The CDR3 nucleotides are TGTGCCAGCAGTTTAGATTCGAGGTTGGCCACTGAAGCTTTCTTT. The gene calls are TRBV12-3 or TRBV12-4 and TRBJ1-1; no clear D gene. V lost 1 base and J lost 4, with 13 bases in between. The CDR3 is made up of 15 amino acids.

This clone appeared a few times. CDR3 residues: CSASVILGNSGANVLTF. The CDR3 DNA reads as TGCAGTGCTAGCGTTATATTGGGTAACTCTGGGGCCAACGTCCTGACTTTC. V gene TRBV20-1 combines with J gene TRBJ2-6, with D unclear. V was pared by 3 bases and J by 0 bases, with 15 bases between. The CDR3 loop spans 17 amino acids. Germline V gene lookup returns CDR1 DFQATT and CDR2 SNEGSKA (reference sequence).

The chain carries TRBV11-2 and TRBJ1-2, with 7 positions matching TRBD1. Germline V lookup: CDR1 SGHAT, CDR2 FQNNGV. This CDR3 has 17 amino acids. Trimming cost V 1 base and J 4 bases; bases outside gene matches: 12. The CDR3 is CASSLGRGGGTLYGYTF. CDR3 bases: TGTGCCAGCAGCTTAGGCCGGGGAGGGGGCACTCTCTATGGCTACACCTTC.

V and J are TRBV11-3 and TRBJ2-1, with 11 nucleotides matching TRBD2. This CDR3 is built from 14 residues. CDR1 SGHNT and CDR2 YENEEA come from the germline V gene. V was clipped by 6 bases and J by 7 bases; unmatched bases: 5. The CDR3 sequence: CASRTSGSLNEQFF. The CDR3 bases are TGTGCCAGCAGAACTAGCGGGAGCCTAAATGAGCAGTTCTTC. The variable domain in full, with the rest retrieved from reference TRBV11-3 and TRBJ2-1, is EAGVVQSPRYKIIEKKQPVAFWCNPISGHNTLYWYLQNLGQGPELLIRYENEEAVDDSQLPKDRFSAERLKGVDSTLKIQPAELGDSAVYLCASRTSGSLNEQFFGPGTRLTVL.

At least ten counts were recorded for this clone. The CDR3 reads CASSVLGQGGNTEAFF. CDR3 DNA sequence: TGTGCCAGTAGTGTGCTGGGACAGGGAGGAAACACTGAAGCTTTCTTT. The rearrangement links TRBV19 to TRBJ1-1, with TRBD1 identical over 9 bases. The V segment lost 5 bases and the J segment 2 bases; nucleotides outside the gene matches: 9. CDR3 length: 16 amino acids. Germline lookup yields CDR1 LNHDA and CDR2 SQIVND (reference sequence).

Points on this clone: The sample holds other DNA sequences that translate to the same CDR3. This rearrangement joins TRBV7-9 to TRBJ2-7; perhaps D is TRBD1 or TRBD2 (6 bases each). Looked up from germline, CDR1 is SEHNR and CDR2 is FQNEAQ (reference sequence). With 0 bases removed from V and 2 bases from J, the gap between germline ends came to 11 bases. The CDR3 extends over 15 amino acids. CDR3 loop: CASSLAGGSTYEQYF. The DNA for the CDR3 is TGTGCCAGCAGCTTAGCAGGGGGGTCCACCTACGAGCAGTACTTC. The full variable domain, rest sourced from reference TRBV7-9 and TRBJ2-7, is DTGVSQNPRHKITKRGQNVTFRCDPISEHNRLYWYRQTLGQGPEFLTYFQNEAQLEKSRLLSDRFSAERPKGSFSTLEIQRTEQGDSAMYLCASSLAGGSTYEQYFGPGTRLTVT.

This sequence joins TRBV25-1 and TRBJ1-2, with a tentative D call TRBD1 (5 bases). V dropped 0 bases and J dropped 7 bases, with 9 bases sitting between them. The germline gives CDR1 MGHDK, CDR2 SYGVNS. This CDR3 has 13 amino acids. The CDR3 DNA sequence: TGTGCCAGCAGTGAATACAGGGTCGGTGGCTACACCTTC. Amino acids: CASSEYRVGGYTF.

The V call is TRBV4-1, the J call TRBJ2-7; D is possibly TRBD2 (5 bases). The CDR3 contains 14 residues. Trimming removed 1 base from V and 5 bases from J, with 12 bases in between. CDR1 MGHRA and CDR2 YSYEKL come from the germline V gene. As DNA, the CDR3 is TGCGCCAGCAGCCAAGTGGGAACCGGGGACGAGCAGTACTTC. Its translation is CASSQVGTGDEQYF.

The chain uses TRBV6-1 and TRBJ2-5; no clear D. Germline values: CDR1 MNHNS, CDR2 SASEGT. V lost 8 bases, J lost 4 bases, and 11 bases lay in between. The CDR3 covers 12 residues. The CDR3 bases are TGTGCCAGCTCAAGGGTTTCAGAGACCCAGTACTTC. This codes for CASSRVSETQYF.

This chain joins TRBV12-3 or TRBV12-4 and TRBJ2-7, with D possibly TRBD1 on 6 matching bases. Between the trimmed V and J ends, which lost 4 bases and 2 bases, there was a span of 15 bases. This CDR3 region has 15 residues. The CDR3 DNA sequence: TGTGCCAGCAGTTCAGGGGTTCCCAAACCCTACGAGCAGTACTTC. Translation gives CASSSGVPKPYEQYF.

This clone is categorized as medium-sized. The chain couples TRBV10-3 to TRBJ2-1; TRBD2 aligns across 8 bases. Germline V lookup: CDR1 ENHRY, CDR2 SYGVKD. This CDR3 comprises 12 residues. With 10 bases clipped from V and 6 bases from J, the junction kept 5 bases outside the gene matches. The CDR3 loop reads CATRGGINEQFF. The CDR3 DNA follows: TGTGCCACTCGGGGGGGGATCAATGAGCAGTTCTTC.

V usage is TRBV12-3 or TRBV12-4 and J usage is TRBJ1-4; 7 bases line up with TRBD1. V trimming: 8 bases; J trimming: 8 bases; junction bases outside the gene matches: 11. CDR3 length: 14 residues. The CDR3 region is CASGAGTVAEKLFF. In nucleotides, the CDR3 is TGTGCCAGCGGAGCTGGGACAGTGGCCGAAAAACTGTTTTTT.

Worth noting for this clone: The conserved phenylalanine or tryptophan is not found at the CDR3 terminus, so this likely reflects a read error. This chain links TRBV6-5 with TRBJ1-3; D perhaps matches TRBD1 (6 bases). This CDR3 has 16 residues. Trimming took 2 bases from V and 2 from J, leaving 13 bases between them. Germline assignment: CDR1 MNHEY and CDR2 SVGAGI. The DNA for the CDR3 is TGTGCCAGCAGTTACGGGGGGAACAGGGCTGGAAACACCATATATGGG. The encoded protein is CASSYGGNRAGNTIYG.

The CDR3 DNA reads as TGCAGTGCTAGCGGCAGCCACTATGGCTACACCTTC. Protein: CSASGSHYGYTF. V gene TRBV20-1 combines with J gene TRBJ1-2; D remains ambiguous. CDR1 and CDR2 from the germline V gene are DFQATT and SNEGSKA (reference sequence). The ends were cut back, 3 bases at V and 3 bases at J, with 8 bases in the middle. This CDR3 comprises 12 residues.

This clone was seen a few times. The rearrangement links TRBV6-2 or TRBV6-3 to TRBJ2-2; D could derive from TRBD1 or TRBD2 (5 bases each). The V end lost 6 bases, the J end lost 2 bases, and 13 bases lay between the germline ends. This CDR3 comprises 15 residues. Germline V gene sequence: CDR1 MNHEY, CDR2 SVGEGT. As DNA, the CDR3 is TGTGCCAGCAGCCCAGGGACGGCTAACACCGGGGAGCTGTTTTTT. This codes for CASSPGTANTGELFF.

This chain uses TRBV27 with TRBJ1-1, with 8 bases aligning to TRBD1. The junction had 10 bases not matched to a gene; V was cut back by 1 base and J by 0 bases. Looked up from germline, CDR1 is MNHEY and CDR2 is SMNVEV (reference sequence). CDR3 length: 18 amino acids. The CDR3 region has the DNA TGTGCCAGCAGTTTATACGGGACAGGCCCCTCTCTGAACACTGAAGCTTTCTTT. Protein product: CASSLYGTGPSLNTEAFF.

The rearrangement links TRBV28 to TRBJ2-1, with a possible D match to TRBD2 (6 bases). V lost 11 bases and J lost 9, with 23 bases in between. The CDR3 loop spans 14 amino acids. The germline V gene encodes CDR1 MDHEN and CDR2 SYDVKM. CDR3 nucleotide sequence: TGTGCCGCAAGGGGACTGGGGTTAGTACGTGAGCAGTTCTTC. Protein sequence: CAARGLGLVREQFF.

This clone was seen more than once but under ten times. The J gene is TRBJ2-2, the V gene TRBV6-1; perhaps D is TRBD1 or TRBD2 (5 bases each). Trimming took 9 bases from V and 3 from J, leaving 14 bases between them. This CDR3 has 14 amino acids. CDR1 MNHNS and CDR2 SASEGT come from the germline V gene. CDR3 in amino acids: CASGAGPDTGELFF. The CDR3 DNA is TGTGCCAGTGGGGCGGGCCCCGACACCGGGGAGCTGTTTTTT.

The chain recombines TRBV6-1 with TRBJ2-3; D unclear. Germline-derived CDR1 and CDR2 are MNHNS and SASEGT. The CDR3 is 13 amino acids. Trimming stripped 6 bases from V and 1 base from J, with 8 bases between. In DNA, the CDR3 is TGTGCCAGCAGAGTGACCGGCACAGATACGCAGTATTTT. Translating gives CASRVTGTDTQYF.